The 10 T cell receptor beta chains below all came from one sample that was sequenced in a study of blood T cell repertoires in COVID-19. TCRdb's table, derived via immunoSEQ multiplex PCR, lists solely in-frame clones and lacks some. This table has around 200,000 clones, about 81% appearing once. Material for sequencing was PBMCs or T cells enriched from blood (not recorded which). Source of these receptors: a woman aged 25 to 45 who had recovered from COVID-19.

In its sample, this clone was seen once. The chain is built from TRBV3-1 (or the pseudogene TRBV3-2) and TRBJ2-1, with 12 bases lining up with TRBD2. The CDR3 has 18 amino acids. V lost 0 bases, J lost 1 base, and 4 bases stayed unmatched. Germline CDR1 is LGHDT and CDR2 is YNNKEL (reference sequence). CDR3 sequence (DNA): TGTGCCAGCAGCCAAGATCTGGGACTAGCGGGTTCCTACAATGAGCAGTTCTTC. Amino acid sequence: CASSQDLGLAGSYNEQFF.

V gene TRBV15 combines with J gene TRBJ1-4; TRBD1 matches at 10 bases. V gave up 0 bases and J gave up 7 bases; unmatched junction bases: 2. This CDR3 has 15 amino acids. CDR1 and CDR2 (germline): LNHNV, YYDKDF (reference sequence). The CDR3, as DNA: TGTGCCACCAGCAGAGAGACAGGGGGCCGTGAAAAACTGTTTTTT. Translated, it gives CATSRETGGREKLFF.

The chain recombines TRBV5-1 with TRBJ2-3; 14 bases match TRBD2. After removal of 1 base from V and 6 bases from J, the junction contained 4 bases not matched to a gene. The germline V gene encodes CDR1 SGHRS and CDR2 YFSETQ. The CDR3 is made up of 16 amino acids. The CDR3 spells CASSLRTSGGFDTQYF. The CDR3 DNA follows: TGCGCCAGCAGCTTGAGGACTAGCGGGGGGTTCGATACGCAGTATTTT.

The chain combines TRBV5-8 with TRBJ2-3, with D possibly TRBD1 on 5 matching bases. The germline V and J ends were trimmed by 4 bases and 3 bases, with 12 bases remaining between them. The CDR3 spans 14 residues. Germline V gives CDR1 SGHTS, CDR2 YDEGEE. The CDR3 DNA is TGTGCCAGCAGCCTGCAGGGTAGTACAGATACGCAGTATTTT. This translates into CASSLQGSTDTQYF.

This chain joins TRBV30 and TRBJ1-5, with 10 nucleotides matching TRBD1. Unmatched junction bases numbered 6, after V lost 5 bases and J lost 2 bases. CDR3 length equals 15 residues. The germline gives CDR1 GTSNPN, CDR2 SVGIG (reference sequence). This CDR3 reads CAWGVGTGGNQPQHF. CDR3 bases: TGTGCCTGGGGAGTCGGGACAGGGGGCAATCAGCCCCAGCATTTT.

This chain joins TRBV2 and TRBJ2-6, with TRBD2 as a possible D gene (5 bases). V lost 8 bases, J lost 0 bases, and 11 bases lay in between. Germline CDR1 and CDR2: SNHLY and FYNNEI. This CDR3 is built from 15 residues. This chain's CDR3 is CASQGGSSGANVLTF. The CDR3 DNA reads TGTGCCAGCCAAGGAGGAAGCTCTGGGGCCAACGTCCTGACTTTC.

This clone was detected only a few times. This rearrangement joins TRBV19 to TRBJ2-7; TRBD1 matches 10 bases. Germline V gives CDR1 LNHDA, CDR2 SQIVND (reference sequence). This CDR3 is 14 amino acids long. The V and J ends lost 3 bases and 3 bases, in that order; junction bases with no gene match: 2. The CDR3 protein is CASSIRDRGYEQYF. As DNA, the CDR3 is TGTGCCAGTAGTATTAGGGACAGGGGCTACGAGCAGTACTTC.

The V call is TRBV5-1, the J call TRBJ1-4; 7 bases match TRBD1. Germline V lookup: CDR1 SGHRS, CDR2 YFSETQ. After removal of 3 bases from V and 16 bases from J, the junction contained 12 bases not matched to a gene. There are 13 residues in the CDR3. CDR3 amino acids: CASSYRGESDRFF. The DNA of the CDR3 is TGCGCCAGCAGCTACAGGGGAGAATCGGATCGGTTTTTT.

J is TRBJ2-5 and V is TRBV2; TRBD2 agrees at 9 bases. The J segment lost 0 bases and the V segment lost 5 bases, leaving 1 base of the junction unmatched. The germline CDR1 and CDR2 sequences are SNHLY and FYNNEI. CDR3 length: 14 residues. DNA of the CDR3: TGTGCCAGCAGTATAGCGGGGGACCAAGAGACCCAGTACTTC. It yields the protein CASSIAGDQETQYF. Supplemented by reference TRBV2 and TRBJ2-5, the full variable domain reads EPEVTQTPSHQVTQMGQEVILRCVPISNHLYFYWYRQILGQKVEFLVSFYNNEISEKSEIFDDQFSVERPDGSNFTLKIRSTKLEDSAMYFCASSIAGDQETQYFGPGTRLLVL.

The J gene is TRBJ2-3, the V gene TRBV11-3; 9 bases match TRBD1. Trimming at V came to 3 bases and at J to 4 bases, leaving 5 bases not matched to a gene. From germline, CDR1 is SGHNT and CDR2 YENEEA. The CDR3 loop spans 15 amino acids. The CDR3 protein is CASSLGTGTPDTQYF. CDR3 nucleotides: TGTGCCAGCAGCTTGGGGACAGGGACCCCAGATACGCAGTATTTT. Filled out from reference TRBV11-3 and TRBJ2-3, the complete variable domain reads EAGVVQSPRYKIIEKKQPVAFWCNPISGHNTLYWYLQNLGQGPELLIRYENEEAVDDSQLPKDRFSAERLKGVDSTLKIQPAELGDSAVYLCASSLGTGTPDTQYFGPGTRLTVL.